This paragraph covers one TCR beta chain sequence. The record originates from a study of technical replicates of blood from a few donors. TCRdb's table, derived via immunoSEQ multiplex PCR, lists solely in-frame clones and lacks some. Found here are under 100,000 clones, 96% of them singletons; the top ten hold around 0.31%. Germline loops: CDR1 MGHRA, CDR2 YSYEKL. V shed 0 bases and J shed 7 bases, with 12 bases lying between them. This CDR3 contains 15 residues. The chain combines TRBV4-1 with TRBJ2-2; the D is unclear. Sequenced material: T cells isolated from PBMCs. The receptor's source is a human donor in good health. In DNA form, the CDR3 reads TGCGCCAGCAGCCAAGATCCCGCAGGTGGCGGGGAGCTGTTTTTT. Translating it yields CASSQDPAGGGELFF.